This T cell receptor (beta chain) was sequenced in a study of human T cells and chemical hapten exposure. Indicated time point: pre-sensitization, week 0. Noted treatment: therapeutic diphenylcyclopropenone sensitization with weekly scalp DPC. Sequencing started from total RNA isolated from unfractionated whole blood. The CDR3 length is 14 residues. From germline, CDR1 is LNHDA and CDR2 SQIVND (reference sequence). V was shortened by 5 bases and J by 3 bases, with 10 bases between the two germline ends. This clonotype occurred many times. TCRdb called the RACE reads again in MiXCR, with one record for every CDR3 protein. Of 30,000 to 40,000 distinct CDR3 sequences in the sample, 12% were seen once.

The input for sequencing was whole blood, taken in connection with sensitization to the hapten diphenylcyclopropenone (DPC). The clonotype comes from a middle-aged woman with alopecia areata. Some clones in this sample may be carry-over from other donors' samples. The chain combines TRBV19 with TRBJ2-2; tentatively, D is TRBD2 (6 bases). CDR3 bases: TGTGCCAGTAGTGTAACGGGGGACACCGGGGAGCTGTTTTTT. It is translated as CASSVTGDTGELFF.